A selection of T cell receptor beta chains follows, all from one sample in a study of identical twins. TCRdb analysed the 5' RACE reads with MiXCR anew, one entry per CDR3 protein. The data contain nearly 650,000 distinct CDR3 sequences, just over 7% of them singletons. The same sample was also used in a study of yellow fever vaccine responses in identical twins.

The sequenced sample was PBMCs. Receptor source: a woman aged 18-30 years in good health. The CDR3 runs from the conserved cysteine through the conserved F or W. D genes are given only for firm matches. The listing skips clone size in some rows; elsewhere it reads once, few, many or a size class.

V gene: TRBV28; D gene: TRBD1; clone size: few; J gene: TRBJ2-2; CDR3 DNA: TGTGCCAGCAGTCAACCCGGGACAGGGGGCACCGGGGAGCTGTTTTTT; CDR3 protein: CASSQPGTGGTGELFF
V gene: TRBV5-1; D gene: .; clone size: many; J gene: TRBJ1-1; CDR3 DNA: TGCGCCAGCAGCTCTTACCCGGGGGTCGAGAACACTGAAGCTTTCTTT; CDR3 protein: CASSSYPGVENTEAFF
V gene: TRBV5-1; D gene: .; clone size: many; J gene: TRBJ1-2; CDR3 DNA: TGCGCCAGCAGCCTGGACAGACGCGGCTACACCTTC; CDR3 protein: CASSLDRRGYTF
V gene: TRBV20-1; D gene: TRBD1; clone size: few; J gene: TRBJ2-3; CDR3 DNA: TGCAGTGCTAGATTACAGGGGCGTTCGGATACGCAGTATTTT; CDR3 protein: CSARLQGRSDTQYF
V gene: TRBV10-3; D gene: .; clone size: few; J gene: TRBJ2-3; CDR3 DNA: TGTGCCATCAGTAAGGTGTCACACACAGATACGCAGTATTTT; CDR3 protein: CAISKVSHTDTQYF
V gene: TRBV6-1; D gene: .; clone size: many; J gene: TRBJ1-6; CDR3 DNA: TGTGCCAGCAGTACGGATGGACAGCGCGCTGGGCCCCTCCACTTT; CDR3 protein: CASSTDGQRAGPLHF
V gene: TRBV5-4; D gene: TRBD1; clone size: .; J gene: TRBJ1-2; CDR3 DNA: TGTGCCAGCAGCCGTCCCGGGACAGGGAACGGCTACACCTTC; CDR3 protein: CASSRPGTGNGYTF
V gene: TRBV20-1; D gene: .; clone size: few; J gene: TRBJ2-5; CDR3 DNA: TGCAGTGCTAGACGCGGGGCCAAAGAGACCCAGTACTTC; CDR3 protein: CSARRGAKETQYF
V gene: TRBV5-1; D gene: TRBD1; clone size: few; J gene: TRBJ2-7; CDR3 DNA: TGCGCCAGCAGCTTCGGACAGGGCGGCTCCTACGAGCAGTACTTC; CDR3 protein: CASSFGQGGSYEQYF
V gene: TRBV11-2; D gene: .; clone size: .; J gene: TRBJ1-1; CDR3 DNA: TGTGCCAGCAGCCTCTGGGCGGAGGGTGAAGCTTTCTTT; CDR3 protein: CASSLWAEGEAFF
V gene: TRBV5-1; D gene: .; clone size: few; J gene: TRBJ1-2; CDR3 DNA: TGCGCCAGCAAAGGGCCAGCGACCCTAAAGATTGGCTACACCTTC; CDR3 protein: CASKGPATLKIGYTF
V gene: TRBV18; D gene: .; clone size: .; J gene: TRBJ2-5; CDR3 DNA: TGTGCCAGCTCACCGGGTCCAGGGCGCTCATCCGAGACCCAGTACTTC; CDR3 protein: CASSPGPGRSSETQYF
V gene: TRBV5-1; D gene: .; clone size: many; J gene: TRBJ2-7; CDR3 DNA: TGTGCCAGCAGTTTGGGGTCCTCCTACGAGCAGTACTTC; CDR3 protein: CASSLGSSYEQYF
V gene: TRBV5-1; D gene: TRBD2; clone size: many; J gene: TRBJ2-2; CDR3 DNA: TGCGCCAGCAGCCAAAACCGACTAGCCAGCACCGGGGAGCTGTTTTTT; CDR3 protein: CASSQNRLASTGELFF
V gene: TRBV5-5; D gene: .; clone size: many; J gene: TRBJ2-1; CDR3 DNA: TGTGCCAGCAGCCAATTTACACAAAAGCGTCGCAATGAGCAGTTCTTC; CDR3 protein: CASSQFTQKRRNEQFF
V gene: TRBV19; D gene: .; clone size: many; J gene: TRBJ2-1; CDR3 DNA: TGTGCCAGTAGTATCACGCGGGACCCACCTTACAATGAGCAGTTCTTC; CDR3 protein: CASSITRDPPYNEQFF
V gene: TRBV7-9; D gene: TRBD1; clone size: few; J gene: TRBJ2-1; CDR3 DNA: TGTGCCAGCAGCTGGCCGGGACAGGGAAACAATGAGCAGTTCTTC; CDR3 protein: CASSWPGQGNNEQFF
V gene: TRBV10-3; D gene: .; clone size: few; J gene: TRBJ1-5; CDR3 DNA: TGTGCCATCGCAGATAGCAATCAGCCCCAGCATTTT; CDR3 protein: CAIADSNQPQHF
V gene: TRBV4-1; D gene: .; clone size: many; J gene: TRBJ1-6; CDR3 DNA: TGCGCCAGCAGCCAAGATCTTAATGAGGGCGAGCCCTATTCACCCCTCCACTTT; CDR3 protein: CASSQDLNEGEPYSPLHF
V gene: TRBV12-3/TRBV12-4; D gene: TRBD1; clone size: few; J gene: TRBJ1-2; CDR3 DNA: TGTGCCAGCAGTGCGACAGGGCCGCGGGGCTACACCTTC; CDR3 protein: CASSATGPRGYTF
V gene: TRBV11-3; D gene: .; clone size: few; J gene: TRBJ2-1; CDR3 DNA: TGTGCCAGCAGCTTAGGGCCCAACCGATGGGATGAGCAGTTCTTC; CDR3 protein: CASSLGPNRWDEQFF
V gene: TRBV20-1; D gene: .; clone size: few; J gene: TRBJ1-4; CDR3 DNA: TGCAGTGCTAGAGATGGCGAATGGGTTACTAATGAAAAACTGTTTTTT; CDR3 protein: CSARDGEWVTNEKLFF
V gene: TRBV29-1; D gene: .; clone size: .; J gene: TRBJ1-1; CDR3 DNA: TGCAGCGTCGGGTTGTGGCAGAACACTGAAGCTTTCTTT; CDR3 protein: CSVGLWQNTEAFF
V gene: TRBV20-1; D gene: .; clone size: few; J gene: TRBJ1-1; CDR3 DNA: TGCAGTGCCGGAGGACTTGAAGCTTTCTTT; CDR3 protein: CSAGGLEAFF
V gene: TRBV20-1; D gene: .; clone size: .; J gene: TRBJ1-6; CDR3 DNA: TGCAGTGCTAGCCCGGGGCTCCTGCAAAATTCACCCCTCCACTTT; CDR3 protein: CSASPGLLQNSPLHF
V gene: TRBV2; D gene: TRBD1; clone size: few; J gene: TRBJ1-1; CDR3 DNA: TGTGCCAGCAGCTCGACAGGGGAGAACACTGAAGCTTTCTTT; CDR3 protein: CASSSTGENTEAFF
V gene: TRBV12-3/TRBV12-4; D gene: TRBD1; clone size: .; J gene: TRBJ1-5; CDR3 DNA: TGTGCCAGCAGAATCGGACAGGGGATTAGCAATCAGCCCCAGCATTTT; CDR3 protein: CASRIGQGISNQPQHF
V gene: TRBV29-1; D gene: .; clone size: many; J gene: TRBJ2-7; CDR3 DNA: TGCAGCGTTGAAGACTGGAGAACCTACGAGCAGTACTTC; CDR3 protein: CSVEDWRTYEQYF
V gene: TRBV24-1; D gene: TRBD2; clone size: many; J gene: TRBJ2-1; CDR3 DNA: TGTGCCACCAGTGATCTAGGACTAGCGGGATCTAATGAGCAGTTCTTC; CDR3 protein: CATSDLGLAGSNEQFF
V gene: TRBV28; D gene: .; clone size: few; J gene: TRBJ2-5; CDR3 DNA: TGTGCCAGCACCTCTGAGGGGGGGTATCAGACCCAGTACTTC; CDR3 protein: CASTSEGGYQTQYF
V gene: TRBV12-3/TRBV12-4; D gene: .; clone size: few; J gene: TRBJ2-1; CDR3 DNA: TGTGCCAGCAGTGGCGGAGGGCCCTTCAATGAGCAGTTCTTC; CDR3 protein: CASSGGGPFNEQFF
V gene: TRBV25-1; D gene: .; clone size: .; J gene: TRBJ2-2; CDR3 DNA: TGTGCCAGCAGTGGGGCAGTCGTCCGGACTCTACACACCGGGGAGCTGTTTTTT; CDR3 protein: CASSGAVVRTLHTGELFF
V gene: TRBV20-1; D gene: TRBD2; clone size: few; J gene: TRBJ2-1; CDR3 DNA: TGCAGTGCTAGAGAAAGGGAACAGTGGACGACTAGCGGGAATTATGAGCAGTTCTTC; CDR3 protein: CSAREREQWTTSGNYEQFF
V gene: TRBV7-9; D gene: .; clone size: few; J gene: TRBJ2-5; CDR3 DNA: TGTGCCAGCAGCTTAGAAGGGGAGGGGGCTGGCCAAGAGACCCAGTACTTC; CDR3 protein: CASSLEGEGAGQETQYF
V gene: TRBV12-3/TRBV12-4; D gene: TRBD2; clone size: many; J gene: TRBJ2-3; CDR3 DNA: TGTGCCAGCACCTTGGGAGGGCGGGTAGATACGCAGTATTTT; CDR3 protein: CASTLGGRVDTQYF
V gene: TRBV20-1; D gene: .; clone size: .; J gene: TRBJ2-1; CDR3 DNA: TGCAGTGCTAGGAGGGGGGGTGAGTATGAGCAGTTCTTC; CDR3 protein: CSARRGGEYEQFF
V gene: TRBV6-6; D gene: .; clone size: .; J gene: TRBJ2-1; CDR3 DNA: TGTGCCAGCAGTTATTATGAGGGACTCAGTTACAATGAGCAGTTCTTC; CDR3 protein: CASSYYEGLSYNEQFF
V gene: TRBV10-3; D gene: .; clone size: few; J gene: TRBJ2-7; CDR3 DNA: TGTGCCATCAGTGAGCCCGGGACACTCTACGAGCAGTACTTC; CDR3 protein: CAISEPGTLYEQYF
V gene: TRBV7-9; D gene: .; clone size: few; J gene: TRBJ2-3; CDR3 DNA: TGTGCCAGCGACACCAGGGGATATACAGATACGCAGTATTTT; CDR3 protein: CASDTRGYTDTQYF
V gene: TRBV11-1; D gene: TRBD1; clone size: .; J gene: TRBJ1-2; CDR3 DNA: TGTGCCAGCAGCTTCTCCGACAGGGTATATGGCTACACCTTC; CDR3 protein: CASSFSDRVYGYTF
V gene: TRBV14; D gene: .; clone size: .; J gene: TRBJ1-1; CDR3 DNA: TGTGCCAGCAGCCAAGCAGCTTGGAACACTGAAGCTTTCTTT; CDR3 protein: CASSQAAWNTEAFF
V gene: TRBV2; D gene: .; clone size: .; J gene: TRBJ2-5; CDR3 DNA: TGTGCCAGCAGTGTAGAGAGGGGCGGGGAGACCCAGTACTTC; CDR3 protein: CASSVERGGETQYF
V gene: TRBV28; D gene: .; clone size: .; J gene: TRBJ1-5; CDR3 DNA: TGTGCCAGCAGTTCCACGGACAGTGTAAGGGAGCTCCAGCATTTT; CDR3 protein: CASSSTDSVRELQHF
V gene: TRBV9; D gene: .; clone size: few; J gene: TRBJ2-2; CDR3 DNA: TGTGCCAGCCGTGAGGGTCACACCGGGGAGCTGTTTTTT; CDR3 protein: CASREGHTGELFF
V gene: TRBV29-1; D gene: .; clone size: .; J gene: TRBJ2-5; CDR3 DNA: TGCAGCGGAGAACATTCGGGCCGACACCAAGAGACCCAGTACTTC; CDR3 protein: CSGEHSGRHQETQYF
V gene: TRBV12-5; D gene: TRBD1; clone size: many; J gene: TRBJ2-5; CDR3 DNA: TGTGCTAGTGGTTTCGGACAGGGGGCCGAGGAGACCCAGTACTTC; CDR3 protein: CASGFGQGAEETQYF
V gene: TRBV7-9; D gene: TRBD1; clone size: .; J gene: TRBJ1-1; CDR3 DNA: TGTGCCAGCAGCTACGACAGGGTGAAGGAAGCTTTCTTT; CDR3 protein: CASSYDRVKEAFF
V gene: TRBV6-1; D gene: .; clone size: many; J gene: TRBJ2-1; CDR3 DNA: TGTGCCAGCAGTGAAAACAGAAACAATGAGCAGTTCTTC; CDR3 protein: CASSENRNNEQFF
V gene: TRBV28; D gene: .; clone size: few; J gene: TRBJ2-2; CDR3 DNA: TGTGCCAGCAATGGACAAATCGGAAACACCGGGGAGCTGTTTTTT; CDR3 protein: CASNGQIGNTGELFF
V gene: TRBV6-5; D gene: .; clone size: many; J gene: TRBJ1-2; CDR3 DNA: TGTGCCAGCACTTCAGGGATAAACTATGGCTACACCTTC; CDR3 protein: CASTSGINYGYTF
V gene: TRBV11-2; D gene: .; clone size: many; J gene: TRBJ2-3; CDR3 DNA: TGTGCCAGCAGCCAAAGGACAGCGCGGGGAGATACGCAGTATTTT; CDR3 protein: CASSQRTARGDTQYF
V gene: TRBV28; D gene: .; clone size: .; J gene: TRBJ1-2; CDR3 DNA: TGTGCCAGCAGCCTACTCACAGGGAAAGGGGATGGCTACACCTTC; CDR3 protein: CASSLLTGKGDGYTF
V gene: TRBV20-1; D gene: .; clone size: few; J gene: TRBJ2-7; CDR3 DNA: TGCAGTGCCCCGGACTTCCAGTCCTACGAGCAGTACTTC; CDR3 protein: CSAPDFQSYEQYF
V gene: TRBV4-2; D gene: TRBD1; clone size: .; J gene: TRBJ2-7; CDR3 DNA: TGTGCCAGCAGCCGAGGACAGGATTTCTACGAGCAGTACTTC; CDR3 protein: CASSRGQDFYEQYF
V gene: TRBV20-1; D gene: TRBD1; clone size: .; J gene: TRBJ2-3; CDR3 DNA: TGCAGTGCTAGAGTTGGGACAGGGTGGAGAGATACGCAGTATTTT; CDR3 protein: CSARVGTGWRDTQYF